A selection of T cell receptor beta chains follows, all from one sample in a study of shared clonotypes between healthy human individuals. Measured with immunoSEQ multiplex PCR; TCRdb has only the in-frame clones, and not every one. The table lists over a million clones, around 98% of them singletons, with approximately 0.44% in the top ten. Sequences were obtained from naive CD4+ T cells sorted from blood. All receptors come from a man under 40 in good health. CDR3s include the opening cysteine and the closing phenylalanine or tryptophan. Fields, in order: D gene, J gene, V gene, clone size, CDR3 DNA, CDR3 protein. A D gene is named only where the DNA matches it firmly. Part of the rows lack a size; the others show once, few, many or a class for expanded clones.

TRBD1,TRBJ1-4,TRBV9,once,TGTGCCAGCAGCGTAAAGGGGGCAGGGGATGAAAAACTGTTTTTT,CASSVKGAGDEKLFF
-,TRBJ2-7,TRBV5-4,-,TGTGCCAGCAGCCTTAGCGGAACCCACTACGAGCAGTACTTC,CASSLSGTHYEQYF
-,TRBJ2-7,TRBV27,-,TGTGCCAGCAGTTTATTGGGAGCGCGGACGGTGGAATCAAAACCCCACGAGCAGTACTTC,CASSLLGARTVESKPHEQYF
-,TRBJ2-2,TRBV12-5,-,TGTGCTAGTGGTTTGGCGGGGGCCGGGGAGCTGTTTTTT,CASGLAGAGELFF
TRBD2,TRBJ2-7,TRBV28,-,TGTGCCAGCAGCAGCGGGGGCGACCCGAGCTCCTACGAGCAGTACTTC,CASSSGGDPSSYEQYF
TRBD1,TRBJ2-7,TRBV18,-,TGTGCCAGCTCGCCCGGGACAGGGGGATTGGGCTACGAGCAGTACTTC,CASSPGTGGLGYEQYF
-,TRBJ1-1,TRBV6-1,once,TGTGCCAGCAGTGAGGGGGGGAACACTGAAGCTTTCTTT,CASSEGGNTEAFF
TRBD1,TRBJ2-7,TRBV18,-,TGTGCCAGCTCACCACTGGGACAGGGAACCTACGAGCAGTACTTC,CASSPLGQGTYEQYF
-,TRBJ1-2,TRBV15,-,TGTGCCACCAGCAGAGGAGGTGGTGGCTACACCTTC,CATSRGGGGYTF
-,TRBJ2-1,TRBV30,-,TGTGCCTGGAGTGTATGGGGGAGAGTTCGAAATGAGCAGTTCTTC,CAWSVWGRVRNEQFF
-,TRBJ2-2,TRBV14,-,TGTGCCAGCAGCCATGGTTCATTCCGGGAGCTGTTTTTT,CASSHGSFRELFF
TRBD2,TRBJ2-7,TRBV7-2,-,TGTGCCAGCAGCCGAGAGAGCGGGAGGGCCTTTGTTTACGAGCAGTACTTC,CASSRESGRAFVYEQYF
-,TRBJ1-4,TRBV6-5,-,TGTGCCAGCAGTTACTCGCTGGGCAGCAATGAAAAACTGTTTTTT,CASSYSLGSNEKLFF
TRBD2,TRBJ2-7,TRBV29-1,-,TGCAGCGGGGGACTAGCGTCCTACGAGCAGTACTTC,CSGGLASYEQYF
TRBD1,TRBJ2-7,TRBV18,-,TGTGCCAGCTCGTTGATAGGACAGGGCAAGGACGAGCAGTACTTC,CASSLIGQGKDEQYF
-,TRBJ1-3,TRBV4-3,once,TGCGCCAGCAGCCAAGATCGGTCCGGCTCTGGAAACACCATATATTTT,CASSQDRSGSGNTIYF
-,TRBJ2-1,TRBV4-1,-,TGCGCCAGCAGCCAAGAGAGGGGAGCCCCCTACAATGAGCAGTTCTTC,CASSQERGAPYNEQFF
TRBD1,TRBJ1-2,TRBV5-4,-,TGTGCCAGCAGCTCGGGACAGGGAATCTCCGTCTATGGCTACACCTTC,CASSSGQGISVYGYTF
TRBD1,TRBJ2-7,TRBV19,-,TGTGCCAGCAGGGACAGGGGTACCTACGAGCAGTACTTC,CASRDRGTYEQYF
-,TRBJ2-5,TRBV5-5,-,TGTGCCAGCAGCATGGTAGGCGGACAAGAGACCCAGTACTTC,CASSMVGGQETQYF
TRBD2,TRBJ2-7,TRBV7-2,-,TGTGCCAGCAGCATTATGGCTAGCGGGATCAACGAGCAGTACTTC,CASSIMASGINEQYF
TRBD2,TRBJ2-5,TRBV29-1,-,TGCAGCGGAGGGGTCAGCCGGGAGGGAGAGACCCAGTACTTC,CSGGVSREGETQYF
-,TRBJ2-4,TRBV2,-,TGTGCCAGCAGTGAAAGGCTTGGAGGCCTAGGGGTCATAGCCGGCGCCAAAAACATTCAGTACTTC,CASSERLGGLGVIAGAKNIQYF
TRBD1,TRBJ1-1,TRBV19,-,TGTGCCAGTAGTACGACAGGGGGCGGGGGCACTGAAGCTTTCTTT,CASSTTGGGGTEAFF
-,TRBJ2-5,TRBV7-3,-,TGTGCCAGCAGCCCCCGGGACACAGCCACGGAGACCCAGTACTTC,CASSPRDTATETQYF
TRBD2,TRBJ2-2,TRBV29-1,-,TGCAGCGTCGCGGGGACTAGCGGGATGGGGGAGCTGTTTTTT,CSVAGTSGMGELFF
-,TRBJ1-1,TRBV7-2,-,TGTGCCAGCAGCTTACTTATCTTCACTGAAGCTTTCTTT,CASSLLIFTEAFF
TRBD1,TRBJ1-4,TRBV6-7,once,TGTGCCAGCAGTACCGGGACAGGGCATGAAAAACTGTTTTTT,CASSTGTGHEKLFF
-,TRBJ1-5,TRBV30,-,TGTGCCTGGAGTCCCCGGGGGGGCACCTATAGCAATCAGCCCCAGCATTTT,CAWSPRGGTYSNQPQHF
-,TRBJ2-5,TRBV4-1,-,TGCGCCAGCAGCCAAGGGATTTTGGAGACCCAGTACTTC,CASSQGILETQYF
TRBD1,TRBJ1-1,TRBV7-9,-,TGTGCCAGCAGCTTCTCTCGGGGGACAGGGACCACTGAAGCTTTCTTT,CASSFSRGTGTTEAFF
-,TRBJ2-7,TRBV27,once,TGTGCCAGCAGTTTATCGGGGGGTAGGGCCGAGTCCTACGAGCAGTACTTC,CASSLSGGRAESYEQYF
TRBD2,TRBJ2-2,TRBV7-3,once,TGTGCCAGCAGCCCAAGGGGACTAGCCCCCGGGGAGCTGTTTTTT,CASSPRGLAPGELFF
-,TRBJ1-1,TRBV30,-,TGTGCCTGGAGTGGACGGAACACTGAAGCTTTCTTT,CAWSGRNTEAFF
-,TRBJ2-3,TRBV28,-,TGTGCCAGCAGTTTCGGGCACGGAGGGACAGATACGCAGTATTTT,CASSFGHGGTDTQYF
-,TRBJ2-1,TRBV27,-,TGTGCCAGCAGTTTTGCGGGGAGCTACAATGAGCAGTTCTTC,CASSFAGSYNEQFF
-,TRBJ2-7,TRBV18,-,TGTGCCAGCTCACCACCTGGCGGCCTCTCCTACGAGCAGTACTTC,CASSPPGGLSYEQYF
-,TRBJ1-2,TRBV18,-,TGTGCCAGCTCACCTGCGGGGGATGGCTACACCTTC,CASSPAGDGYTF
-,TRBJ2-2,TRBV5-1,-,TGCGCCAGCAAGAAGACAGGCAAGGGTTCGGCCGGGGAGCTGTTTTTT,CASKKTGKGSAGELFF
TRBD2,TRBJ2-3,TRBV7-9,-,TGTGCCAGCAGCCTTCCTAGCGGGAGGGCCGCGGGATGGGATACGCAGTATTTT,CASSLPSGRAAGWDTQYF
-,TRBJ1-2,TRBV5-6,-,TGTGCCAGCAGCTTACTCCACAGCCTTAACTATGGCTACACCTTC,CASSLLHSLNYGYTF
-,TRBJ2-5,TRBV18,-,TGTGCCAGCTCACCCTTATCGGAAGAGACCCAGTACTTC,CASSPLSEETQYF
-,TRBJ1-1,TRBV20-1,-,TGCAGTGCTAGAGATAGTGGGGCTTTCTTT,CSARDSGAFF
-,TRBJ1-1,TRBV5-1,-,TGCGCCAGCAGCTTCGGATCAACTAAGCTTGAAGCTTTCTTT,CASSFGSTKLEAFF
-,TRBJ2-1,TRBV18,once,TGTGCCAGCTCCCACCCCGGCGGACTCAGAGTCAATGAGCAGTTCTTC,CASSHPGGLRVNEQFF
-,TRBJ2-7,TRBV7-2,-,TGTGCCAGCAGCTTAGGCCTAGTAGTAGACGAGCAGTACTTC,CASSLGLVVDEQYF
TRBD1,TRBJ2-1,TRBV25-1,-,TGTGCCAGCAGTGATCCCGGGACAGGGGACAATGAGCAGTTCTTC,CASSDPGTGDNEQFF
TRBD1,TRBJ1-3,TRBV6-6,-,TGTGCCAGCAGTTACTCCGGACAGGCTGGTGGAAACACCATATATTTT,CASSYSGQAGGNTIYF
-,TRBJ2-3,TRBV10-3,-,TGTGCCATCAGAGGACAGCACGGTGGGGATACGCAGTATTTT,CAIRGQHGGDTQYF
-,TRBJ2-7,TRBV30,-,TGTGCCTGGAGTGTACGACGGAGAGGGAAACATTACGAGCAGTACTTC,CAWSVRRRGKHYEQYF